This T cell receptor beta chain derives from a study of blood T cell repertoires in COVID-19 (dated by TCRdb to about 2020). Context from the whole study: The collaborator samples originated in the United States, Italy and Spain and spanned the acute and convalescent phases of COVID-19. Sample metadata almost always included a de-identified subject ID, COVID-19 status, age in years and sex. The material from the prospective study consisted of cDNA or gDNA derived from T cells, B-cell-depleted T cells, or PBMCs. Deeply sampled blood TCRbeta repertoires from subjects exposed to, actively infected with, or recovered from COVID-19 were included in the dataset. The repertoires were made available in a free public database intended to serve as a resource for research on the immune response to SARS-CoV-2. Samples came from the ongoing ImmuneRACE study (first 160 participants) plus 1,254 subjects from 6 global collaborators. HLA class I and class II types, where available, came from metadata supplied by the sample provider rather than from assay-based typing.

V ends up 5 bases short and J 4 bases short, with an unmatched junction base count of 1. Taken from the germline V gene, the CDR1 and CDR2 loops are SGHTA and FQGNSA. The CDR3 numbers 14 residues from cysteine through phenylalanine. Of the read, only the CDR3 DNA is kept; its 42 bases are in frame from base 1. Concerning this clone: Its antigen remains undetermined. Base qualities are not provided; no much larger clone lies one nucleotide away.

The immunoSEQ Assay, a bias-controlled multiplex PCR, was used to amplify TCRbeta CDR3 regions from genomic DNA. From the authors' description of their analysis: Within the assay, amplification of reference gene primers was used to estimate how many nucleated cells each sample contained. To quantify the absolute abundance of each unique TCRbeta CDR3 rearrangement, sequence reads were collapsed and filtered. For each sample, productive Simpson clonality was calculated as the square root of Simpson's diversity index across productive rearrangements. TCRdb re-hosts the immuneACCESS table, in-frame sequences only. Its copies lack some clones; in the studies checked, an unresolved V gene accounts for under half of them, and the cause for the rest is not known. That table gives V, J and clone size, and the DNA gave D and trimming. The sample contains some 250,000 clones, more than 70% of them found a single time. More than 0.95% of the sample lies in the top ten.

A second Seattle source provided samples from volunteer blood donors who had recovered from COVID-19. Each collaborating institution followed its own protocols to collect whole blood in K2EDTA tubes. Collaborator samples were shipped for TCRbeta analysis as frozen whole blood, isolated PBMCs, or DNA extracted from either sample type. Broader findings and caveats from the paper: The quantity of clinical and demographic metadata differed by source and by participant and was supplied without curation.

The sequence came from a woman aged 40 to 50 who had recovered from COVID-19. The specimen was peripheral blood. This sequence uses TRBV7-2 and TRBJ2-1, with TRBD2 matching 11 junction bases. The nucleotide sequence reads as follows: TGTGCCAGCAGCCGGACTAGCGGGTACAATGAGCAGTTCTTC. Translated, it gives CASSRTSGYNEQFF.